This T cell receptor beta chain was captured by sequencing in a study of tumor and adjacent non-tumor tissue in lung cancer listed by TCRdb under 2018. Background on the whole study: The cohort included under 15 adenocarcinoma, 2 squamous cell carcinoma and 1 small cell lung cancer patients. Ages among the 15 or so patients ranged from about 30 to 85 years, there were 10 men and 5 women, and disease was at TNM stage I to III. A total of roughly 130 million productive TCRbeta reads were generated by sequencing, corresponding to an average of about 4 million reads per sample. The study compared bulk TCRbeta repertoires between lung tumor tissue and matched distant non-tumor lung tissue from 15 lung cancer patients. For each patient, one tumor sample and one normal lung sample were taken, giving roughly 30 paired specimens that underwent TCRbeta CDR3 sequencing. Study-wide findings and limitations: Only about 16 patients were included in the cohort, and the need for larger samples and more detailed clinical data was noted by the authors. Younger patients had significantly higher TCR diversity, and higher tumor TCR diversity was associated with shorter overall and disease-free survival. Because peripheral blood was not sequenced, the blood TCRbeta repertoires of the lung cancer patients in the study went unexamined. Significantly higher TCR diversity (inverse Simpson) was observed in tumor tissue than in normal lung tissue (around 450 vs 150, P = 0.0075, Mann-Whitney U test). A significantly larger cumulative share of the repertoire was made up by the top 100 clones in normal lung than in tumor tissue. The sequencing platform is not named in the methods, and unique molecular identifiers are not mentioned.

Library generation was performed with multiplex PCR. The reads were generated on an Illumina HiSeq 2500. Following protocols modified from ARM-PCR, the researchers constructed TCRbeta libraries through three rounds of nested PCR with primers (Table S4). Before sequencing, PCR products of 200-500 bp were excised from the gel and purified with the QIAquick gel extraction kit. On the authors' methods: Reads were cleaned with Trimmomatic, merged with FLASH into complete CDR3 sequences, and assigned to V(D)J germline segments with MiTCR. Clonal diversity was calculated as the inverse Simpson's index using VDJtools. In-frame sequences without a premature stop codon were defined as productive reads. TCRdb ran its own pipeline on the public reads, namely fastp trimming at Q25 and MiXCR clone calling, and kept in-frame beta chains. Under each unique CDR3 protein, matching rows form one entry showing the most common genes and DNA. TCRdb's processing, not the study's, gives the V and J calls here. Within this sample are approximately 110,000 distinct CDR3 sequences, with over 55% of them counted one time only. The ten top clones hold around 20% of the sample.

On this clonotype: Which antigen it targets is not known. The junction differs from germline at one of its ends, possibly a read error.

The CDR3 spans 14 residues, from the cysteine through the phenylalanine. The only DNA kept is the CDR3, 42 bases in frame from the first base. For CDR1 and CDR2, the germline V gene lists MNHEY and SVGAGI. RNA was isolated from bulk, unsorted tissue, and RNA quality was assessed with a NanoDrop ND-1000 and an Agilent 2100. The normal lung samples consisted of distant non-tumor tissue collected more than 3 cm from the tumor edge. All donors had newly diagnosed lung cancer, had not received prior chemotherapy, and were admitted for thoracic surgery in China between August and November 2014. The study excluded patients who had received radiotherapy or chemotherapy before or who had another cancer at the same time. Pieces of surgical tissue measuring roughly 1-2.2 cm3 were kept in RNAlater solution and held at -80 degrees C until needed.

Sequencing used distant non-tumor lung tissue. The sequence came from a man in his fifties or sixties with non-small cell lung cancer. This receptor chain uses TRBV6-5 and TRBJ1-1, with 7 junctional bases fitting TRBD1. The nucleotide sequence is TGTGCCAGCGACCACAGGGGTCAGAACACTGAAGCTTTCTTC. This is translated as CASDHRGQNTEAFF.